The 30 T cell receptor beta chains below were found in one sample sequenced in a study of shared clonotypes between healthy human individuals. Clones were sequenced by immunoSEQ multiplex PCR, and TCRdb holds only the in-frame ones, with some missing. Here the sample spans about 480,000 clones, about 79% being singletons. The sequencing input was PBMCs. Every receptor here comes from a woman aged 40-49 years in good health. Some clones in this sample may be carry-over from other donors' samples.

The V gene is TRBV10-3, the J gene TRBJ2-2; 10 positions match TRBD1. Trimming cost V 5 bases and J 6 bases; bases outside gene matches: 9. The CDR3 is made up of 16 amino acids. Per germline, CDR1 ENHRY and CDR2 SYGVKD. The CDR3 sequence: CAISSWDRGSSGELFF. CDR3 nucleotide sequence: TGTGCCATCAGTAGTTGGGACAGGGGTTCCTCCGGGGAGCTGTTTTTT.

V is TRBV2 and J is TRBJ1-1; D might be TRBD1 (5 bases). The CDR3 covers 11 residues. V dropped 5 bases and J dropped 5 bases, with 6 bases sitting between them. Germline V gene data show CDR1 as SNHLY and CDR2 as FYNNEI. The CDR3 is CASSRGTEAFF. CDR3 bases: TGTGCCAGCAGTCGGGGGACTGAAGCTTTCTTT.

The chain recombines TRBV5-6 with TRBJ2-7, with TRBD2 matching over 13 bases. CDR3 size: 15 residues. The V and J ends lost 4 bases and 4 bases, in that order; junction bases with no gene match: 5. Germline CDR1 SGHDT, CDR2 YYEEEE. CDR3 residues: CASSRGLAGKYEQYF. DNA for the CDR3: TGTGCCAGCAGCCGGGGACTAGCGGGAAAATACGAGCAGTACTTC.

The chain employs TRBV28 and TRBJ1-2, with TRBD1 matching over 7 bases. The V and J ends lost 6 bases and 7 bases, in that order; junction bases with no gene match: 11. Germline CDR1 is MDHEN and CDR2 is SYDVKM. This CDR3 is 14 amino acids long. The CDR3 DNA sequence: TGTGCCAGCAGGGAGGGACAGCTCTCCCGTGGCTACACCTTC. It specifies CASREGQLSRGYTF.

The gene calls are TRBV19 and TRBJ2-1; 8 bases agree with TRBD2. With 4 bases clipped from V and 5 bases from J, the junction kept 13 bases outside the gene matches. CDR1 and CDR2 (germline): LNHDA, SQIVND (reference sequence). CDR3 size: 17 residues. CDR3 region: CASSSPRTGGHNNEQFF. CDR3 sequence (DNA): TGTGCCAGTAGTAGCCCTCGGACGGGGGGGCATAACAATGAGCAGTTCTTC.

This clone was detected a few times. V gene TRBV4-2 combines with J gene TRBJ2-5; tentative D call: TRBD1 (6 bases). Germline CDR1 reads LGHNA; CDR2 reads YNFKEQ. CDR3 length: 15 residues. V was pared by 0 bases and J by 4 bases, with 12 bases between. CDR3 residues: CASSQDGQGRETQYF. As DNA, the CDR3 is TGTGCCAGCAGCCAAGACGGGCAGGGGAGAGAGACCCAGTACTTC.

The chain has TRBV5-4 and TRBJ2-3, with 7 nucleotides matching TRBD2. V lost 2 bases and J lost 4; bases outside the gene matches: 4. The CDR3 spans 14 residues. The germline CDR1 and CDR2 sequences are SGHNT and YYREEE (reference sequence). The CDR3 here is CASSFAGVSDTQYF. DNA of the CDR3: TGTGCCAGCAGCTTCGCGGGAGTTTCAGATACGCAGTATTTT.

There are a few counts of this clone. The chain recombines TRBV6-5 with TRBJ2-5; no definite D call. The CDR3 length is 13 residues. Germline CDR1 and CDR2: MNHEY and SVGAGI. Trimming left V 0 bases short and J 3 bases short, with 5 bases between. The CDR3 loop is CASSYSIEETQYF. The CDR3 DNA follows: TGTGCCAGCAGTTACTCGATCGAAGAGACCCAGTACTTC.

This CDR3 is CASSKVRLAGVLEQYF. The CDR3, as DNA: TGTGCCAGCAGCAAAGTCCGCCTAGCGGGAGTACTTGAGCAGTACTTC. The V and J genes are TRBV21-1 and TRBJ2-7; the tabulated D call, TRBD2, remains unverified against the DNA. TRBV21-1 is a known pseudogene. CDR3 length: 16 residues.

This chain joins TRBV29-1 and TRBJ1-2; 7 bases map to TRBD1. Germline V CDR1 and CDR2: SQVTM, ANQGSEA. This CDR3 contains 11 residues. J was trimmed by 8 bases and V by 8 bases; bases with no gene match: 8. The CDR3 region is CSIQTGPGYTF. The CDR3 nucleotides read TGCAGCATACAGACAGGGCCCGGCTACACCTTC.

CDR3 sequence reads: CASSYSTSSSYNEQFF. The CDR3 DNA is TGTGCCAGCAGTTACTCGACATCGAGCTCCTACAATGAGCAGTTCTTC. The V call is TRBV6-5, the J call TRBJ2-1; no clear D gene. CDR3 length equals 16 residues. Trimming shortened V by 0 bases and J by 0 bases, and 9 bases separated the two germline ends. Looked up from germline, CDR1 is MNHEY and CDR2 is SVGAGI.

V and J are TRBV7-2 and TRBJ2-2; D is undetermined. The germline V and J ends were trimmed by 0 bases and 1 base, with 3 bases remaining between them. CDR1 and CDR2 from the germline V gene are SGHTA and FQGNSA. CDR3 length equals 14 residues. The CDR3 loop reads CASSLARNTGELFF. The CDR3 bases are TGTGCCAGCAGCTTAGCTAGGAACACCGGGGAGCTGTTTTTT.

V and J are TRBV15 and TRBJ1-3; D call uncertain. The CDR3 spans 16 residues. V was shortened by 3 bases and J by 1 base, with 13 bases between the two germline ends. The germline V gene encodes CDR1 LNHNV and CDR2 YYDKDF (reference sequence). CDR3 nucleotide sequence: TGTGCCACCAGCAGGGCATCGAGGTATTCTGGAAACACCATATATTTT. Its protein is CATSRASRYSGNTIYF.

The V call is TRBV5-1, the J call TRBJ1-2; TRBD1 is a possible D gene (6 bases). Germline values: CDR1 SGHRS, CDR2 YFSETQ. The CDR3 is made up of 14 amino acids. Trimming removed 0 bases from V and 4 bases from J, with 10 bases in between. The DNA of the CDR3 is TGCGCCAGCAGCTTGGAACGGACAGCCTATGGCTACACCTTC. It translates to CASSLERTAYGYTF.

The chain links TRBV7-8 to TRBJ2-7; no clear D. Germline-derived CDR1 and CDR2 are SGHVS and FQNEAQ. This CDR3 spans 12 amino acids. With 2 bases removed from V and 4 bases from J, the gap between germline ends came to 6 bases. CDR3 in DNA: TGTGCCAGCAGCTTAACCGGATACGAGCAGTACTTC. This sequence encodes CASSLTGYEQYF.

CDR3 in DNA: TGTGCCTGGAGTTCAGACAGGGATCAGCCCCAGCATTTT. Its translation: CAWSSDRDQPQHF. The chain recombines TRBV30 with TRBJ1-5; 7 bases match TRBD1. Germline loops: CDR1 GTSNPN, CDR2 SVGIG (reference sequence). This CDR3 has 13 residues. The V gene end was trimmed by 2 bases and the J gene end by 5 bases; junction bases not matched to a gene: 3.

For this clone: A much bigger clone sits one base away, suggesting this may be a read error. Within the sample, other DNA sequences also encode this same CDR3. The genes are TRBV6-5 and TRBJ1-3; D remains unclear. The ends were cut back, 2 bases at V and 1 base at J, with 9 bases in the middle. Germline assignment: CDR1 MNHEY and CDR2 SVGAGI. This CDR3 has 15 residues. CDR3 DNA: TGTGCCAGCAGTTACCGGTGGAGTTCTGGAAACACCATATATTTT. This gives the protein CASSYRWSSGNTIYF.

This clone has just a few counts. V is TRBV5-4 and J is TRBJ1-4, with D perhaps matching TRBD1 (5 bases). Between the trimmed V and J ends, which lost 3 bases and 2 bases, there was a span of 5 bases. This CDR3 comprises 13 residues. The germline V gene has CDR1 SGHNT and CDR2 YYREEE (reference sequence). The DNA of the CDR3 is TGTGCCAGCAGCTGGGACACTAATGAAAAACTGTTTTTT. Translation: CASSWDTNEKLFF.

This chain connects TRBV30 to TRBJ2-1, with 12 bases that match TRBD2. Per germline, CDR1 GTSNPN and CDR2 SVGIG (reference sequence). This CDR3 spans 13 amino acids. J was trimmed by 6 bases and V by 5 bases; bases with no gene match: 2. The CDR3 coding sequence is TGTGCCTGGCGGACTAGCGGGATCAATGAGCAGTTCTTC. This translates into CAWRTSGINEQFF.

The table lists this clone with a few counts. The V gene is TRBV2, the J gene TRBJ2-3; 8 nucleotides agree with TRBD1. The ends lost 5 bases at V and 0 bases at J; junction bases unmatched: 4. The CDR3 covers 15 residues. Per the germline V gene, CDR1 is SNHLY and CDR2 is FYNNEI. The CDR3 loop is CASSKDRASTDTQYF. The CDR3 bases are TGTGCCAGCAGTAAGGACAGGGCGAGCACAGATACGCAGTATTTT.

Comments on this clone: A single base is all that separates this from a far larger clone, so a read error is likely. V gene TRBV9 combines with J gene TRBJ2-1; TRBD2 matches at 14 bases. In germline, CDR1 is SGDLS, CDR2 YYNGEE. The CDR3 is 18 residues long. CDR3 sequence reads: CANSTGTSGRGGYNEQFF. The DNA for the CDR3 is TGTGCCAACAGCACGGGGACTAGCGGGAGAGGGGGGTACAATGAGCAGTTCTTC.

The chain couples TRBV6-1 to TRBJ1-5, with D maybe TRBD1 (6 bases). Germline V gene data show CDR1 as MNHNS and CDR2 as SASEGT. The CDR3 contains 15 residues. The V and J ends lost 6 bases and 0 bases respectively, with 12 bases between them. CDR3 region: CASSLQGNSNQPQHF. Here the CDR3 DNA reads TGTGCCAGCAGCCTACAGGGAAATAGCAATCAGCCCCAGCATTTT.

The CDR3 coding sequence is TGCGCCAGCAGCTTGGACAGAGAGACCCAGTACTTC. As protein: CASSLDRETQYF. This chain joins TRBV5-1 and TRBJ2-5, with D unclear. This CDR3 comprises 12 residues. Germline values: CDR1 SGHRS, CDR2 YFSETQ. Trimming stripped 0 bases from V and 4 bases from J, with 4 bases between.

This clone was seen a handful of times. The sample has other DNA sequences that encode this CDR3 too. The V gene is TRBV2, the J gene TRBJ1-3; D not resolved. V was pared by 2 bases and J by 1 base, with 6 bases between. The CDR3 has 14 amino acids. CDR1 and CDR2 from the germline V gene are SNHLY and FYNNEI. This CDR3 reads CASSELLSGNTIYF. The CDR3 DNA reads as TGTGCCAGCAGTGAACTTTTGTCTGGAAACACCATATATTTT.

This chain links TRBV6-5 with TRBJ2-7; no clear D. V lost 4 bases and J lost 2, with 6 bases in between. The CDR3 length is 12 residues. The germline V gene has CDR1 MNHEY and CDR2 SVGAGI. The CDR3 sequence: CASSCSPYEQYF. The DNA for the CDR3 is TGTGCCAGCAGTTGCTCGCCCTACGAGCAGTACTTC.

This chain's CDR3 is CASSLMGAKDTQYF. The CDR3 DNA sequence: TGCGCCAGCAGCCTCATGGGGGCCAAGGATACGCAGTATTTT. The V call is TRBV5-1, the J call TRBJ2-3, with a tentative D call TRBD1 (6 bases). Germline CDR1 SGHRS, CDR2 YFSETQ. Trimming removed 4 bases at V and 6 bases at J, with 15 bases between. The CDR3 consists of 14 residues.

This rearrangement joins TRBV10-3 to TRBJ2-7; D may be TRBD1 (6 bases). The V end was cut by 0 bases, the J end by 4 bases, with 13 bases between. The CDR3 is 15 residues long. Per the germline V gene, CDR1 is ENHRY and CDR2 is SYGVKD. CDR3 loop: CAISESRGGPYEQYF. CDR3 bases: TGTGCCATCAGTGAGTCTCGAGGGGGTCCTTACGAGCAGTACTTC.

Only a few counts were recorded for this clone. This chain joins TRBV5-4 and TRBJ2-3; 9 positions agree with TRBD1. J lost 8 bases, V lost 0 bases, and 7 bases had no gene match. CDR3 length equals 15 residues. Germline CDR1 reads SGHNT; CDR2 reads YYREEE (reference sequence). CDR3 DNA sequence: TGTGCCAGCAGCTTGGGGACAGGGGTTGGTAGTACGCAGTATTTT. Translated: CASSLGTGVGSTQYF.

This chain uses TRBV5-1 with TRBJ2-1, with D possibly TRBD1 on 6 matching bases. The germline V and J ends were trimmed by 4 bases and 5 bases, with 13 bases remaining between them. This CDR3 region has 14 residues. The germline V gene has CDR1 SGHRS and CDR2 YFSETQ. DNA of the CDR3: TGCGCCAGCAGCCCACAGGGCCCGGACAATGAGCAGTTCTTC. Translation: CASSPQGPDNEQFF.

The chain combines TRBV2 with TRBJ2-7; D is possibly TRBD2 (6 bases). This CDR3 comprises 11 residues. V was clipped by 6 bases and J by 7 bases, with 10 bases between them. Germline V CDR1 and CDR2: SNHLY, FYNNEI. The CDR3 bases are TGTGCCAGCAGGGTCCGGGGGGAGCAGTACTTC. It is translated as CASRVRGEQYF.